This entry features one T cell receptor beta chain sequence. Its antigen is unidentified. V trimming: 5 bases; J trimming: 7 bases; junction bases outside the gene matches: 9. Germline V lookup: CDR1 MNHEY, CDR2 SVGAGI. This CDR3 comprises 15 residues. Unique-molecular-identifier-tagged TCR beta cDNA libraries were used. TCRdb re-called the PCR reads with MiXCR, one entry per CDR3 protein. The sample lists some 690,000 distinct CDR3 sequences; 59% were seen once. The data stem from a study of post-analysis software for immune sequencing data. Overall study: Recorded disease courses covered relapsing-remitting, secondary progressive and progressive-relapsing multiple sclerosis. Some patients had no subtype annotation.

Findings of the study overall: The study found significantly lower normalized Chao1 diversity in multiple sclerosis patients than in controls. Several TRBV segments (TRBV5-6, TRBV5-1 and TRBV20-1 among them) occurred more frequently in patients than in controls.

V and J are TRBV6-5 and TRBJ2-1; 9 nucleotides align to TRBD1. The sequence came from a girl aged 2 to 10 with multiple sclerosis. The specimen sequenced was blood. As DNA, the CDR3 is TGTGCCAGCAGTCCCGGACAGGGGAATGTGAATGAGCAGTTCTTC. Translated: CASSPGQGNVNEQFF.